These 30 T cell receptor beta chains were sequenced from one sample in a study of beta chain features in type 1 diabetes. Study-level results: The study found moderately but significantly shorter TCRB CDR3s in all four CD4+ subsets of Type 1 diabetes patients.

No antigen has been assigned to these receptors. Reverse transcribing all isolated RNA meant expressed TCRB transcripts were sequenced. Sequenced by immunoSEQ multiplex PCR; TCRdb stores in-frame clones only, minus some. The data hold about 650,000 clones, with about an eighth observed a single time. Sequences were obtained from naive CD4+ T cells from blood. These receptors were obtained from a man aged 30 to 39 with type 1 diabetes.

This clone was observed a few times. The V and J genes are TRBV19 and TRBJ2-3; D gene unclear. The CDR3 has 13 amino acids. The V end lost 8 bases, the J end lost 2 bases, and 11 bases lay between the germline ends. Per germline, CDR1 LNHDA and CDR2 SQIVND (reference sequence). This chain's CDR3 is CASRSQLTDTQYF. The CDR3 nucleotides read TGTGCCAGTCGCAGTCAGCTCACAGATACGCAGTATTTT.

This clone was seen only a few times. V is TRBV2 and J is TRBJ2-2, with D hard to call. Germline CDR1 is SNHLY and CDR2 is FYNNEI. Trimming left V 1 base short and J 6 bases short, with 9 bases between. There are 14 residues in the CDR3. This CDR3 is CASSEDYGSGELFF. The CDR3 DNA follows: TGTGCCAGCAGTGAAGATTACGGGTCCGGGGAGCTGTTTTTT.

The V gene is TRBV10-1, the J gene TRBJ2-1; the D gene could be TRBD1 or TRBD2 (6 bases each). Trimming stripped 3 bases from V and 8 bases from J, with 14 bases between. The CDR3 runs to 14 residues. The germline V gene has CDR1 WNHNN and CDR2 SYGVQD (reference sequence). This CDR3 is CASSDRGGTDEQFF. The CDR3 DNA reads as TGCGCCAGCAGTGACAGGGGAGGTACCGATGAGCAGTTCTTC.

The gene calls are TRBV2 and TRBJ2-7; D remains unclear. CDR3 length equals 14 residues. Trimming cost V 4 bases and J 6 bases, with 16 bases left between them. CDR1 is SNHLY, CDR2 FYNNEI, per germline. The CDR3 loop is CASSVNDVVGEQYF. CDR3 DNA sequence: TGTGCCAGCAGTGTAAACGACGTTGTCGGCGAGCAGTACTTC. Drawing the rest from reference TRBV2 and TRBJ2-7, the complete variable domain is EPEVTQTPSHQVTQMGQEVILRCVPISNHLYFYWYRQILGQKVEFLVSFYNNEISEKSEIFDDQFSVERPDGSNFTLKIRSTKLEDSAMYFCASSVNDVVGEQYFGPGTRLTVT.

The chain has TRBV25-1 and TRBJ1-1; tentatively, D is TRBD1 (6 bases). This CDR3 has 13 amino acids. The V and J ends lost 8 bases and 1 base respectively, with 11 bases between them. Germline V gene sequence: CDR1 MGHDK, CDR2 SYGVNS. The CDR3 DNA sequence: TGTGCCAGCGTTCGAGGGGGGAACACTGAAGCTTTCTTT. This gives the protein CASVRGGNTEAFF.

This clone was observed a few times. The same CDR3 also results from other DNA sequences found in this sample. The chain's CDR3 is CASSLAGADTQYF. The CDR3 DNA reads TGTGCCAGCAGTTTAGCAGGGGCGGATACGCAGTATTTT. This rearrangement joins TRBV27 to TRBJ2-3; D may be TRBD1 (6 bases). The V gene's germline CDR1 is MNHEY and CDR2 SMNVEV (reference sequence). The CDR3 extends over 13 amino acids. The V end lost 2 bases, the J end lost 6 bases, and 9 bases lay between the germline ends.

This clone appeared a few times. V is TRBV6-4 and J is TRBJ1-5; no clear D. The germline V gene encodes CDR1 MRHNA and CDR2 SNTAGT. V dropped 7 bases and J dropped 0 bases, with 22 bases sitting between them. The CDR3 is 18 amino acids. The CDR3 here is CASTLRASPFYSNQPQHF. The CDR3 region has the DNA TGTGCCAGCACCCTTCGGGCTTCTCCTTTTTATAGCAATCAGCCCCAGCATTTT.

This clone was counted a few times. This specimen includes other DNA sequences encoding the same CDR3. The chain joins TRBV6-5 to TRBJ2-1; no clear D gene. Trimming took off 2 bases at V and 7 bases at J, with 6 bases between the two ends. CDR3 length equals 12 residues. Germline CDR1 and CDR2: MNHEY and SVGAGI. The CDR3 spells CASSYVGNEQFF. In DNA, the CDR3 is TGTGCCAGCAGTTACGTGGGAAATGAGCAGTTCTTC.

This chain joins TRBV9 and TRBJ2-3, with D possibly called TRBD1 or TRBD2 (6 bases each). The CDR3 sequence is 13 residues long. CDR1 and CDR2 from the germline V gene are SGDLS and YYNGEE. V lost 0 bases and J 11 bases, leaving 13 bases between the germline ends. DNA for the CDR3: TGTGCCAGCAGCGTAGAGATGAGGGGGGTGCAGTATTTT. It is translated as CASSVEMRGVQYF.

In this sample, this clone turned up many times. The chain is built from TRBV28 and TRBJ2-1, with a possible D match to TRBD2 (5 bases). CDR3 length: 12 residues. The germline V gene encodes CDR1 MDHEN and CDR2 SYDVKM. Trimming removed 7 bases from V and 9 bases from J, with 13 bases in between. In nucleotides, the CDR3 is TGTGCCAGCATCTCCGGAGGCGGTGAGCAGTTCTTC. This sequence encodes CASISGGGEQFF.

The sample holds many counts of this clone. This sequence joins TRBV7-2 and TRBJ2-7; D may match TRBD1 or TRBD2 (6 bases each). From germline, CDR1 is SGHTA and CDR2 FQGNSA. CDR3 length: 14 amino acids. Deletions cut 4 bases from V and 2 bases from J, with 12 bases between. CDR3 residues: CASSSRGATYEQYF. The DNA for the CDR3 is TGTGCCAGCAGCTCGAGGGGGGCCACCTACGAGCAGTACTTC.

The rearrangement joins TRBV10-3 to TRBJ1-6, with TRBD1 as a possible D gene (6 bases). The CDR3 has 15 residues. Germline V gene lookup returns CDR1 ENHRY and CDR2 SYGVKD. V lost 7 bases to trimming and J lost 5 bases, with 15 bases between them. The CDR3 protein is CAINPGAGDNSPLHF. CDR3 sequence (DNA): TGTGCCATCAACCCCGGGGCAGGGGATAATTCACCCCTCCACTTT.

The chain couples TRBV4-3 to TRBJ1-2; unclear D gene. The CDR3 runs to 16 residues. Germline loops: CDR1 LGHNA, CDR2 YSLEER. Trimming took 2 bases from V and 2 from J, leaving 15 bases between them. DNA of the CDR3: TGCGCCAGCAGCCAAAGTAGCAGGACCCCAAACTATGGCTACACCTTC. Translation: CASSQSSRTPNYGYTF.

This sequence joins TRBV7-2 and TRBJ1-1; maybe TRBD1 (5 bases). The ends were cut back, 1 base at V and 7 bases at J, with 16 bases in the middle. The germline gives CDR1 SGHTA, CDR2 FQGNSA. This CDR3 is built from 15 residues. Here the CDR3 DNA reads TGTGCCAGCAGCTTAGGTCCGGGGGAGTACATTGAAGCTTTCTTT. Translated: CASSLGPGEYIEAFF.

The chain couples TRBV9 to TRBJ2-7; tentatively, D is TRBD1 (7 bases). The CDR3 has 15 amino acids. V was pared by 0 bases and J by 2 bases, with 12 bases between. Germline CDR1 reads SGDLS; CDR2 reads YYNGEE. The DNA for the CDR3 is TGTGCCAGCAGCGTAGCAGGGGGGAGGACCTACGAGCAGTACTTC. The encoded protein is CASSVAGGRTYEQYF.

This clone turned up a few times. This CDR3 is also generated by other DNA sequences in the sample. The chain is built from TRBV9 and TRBJ2-7, with D perhaps assigned TRBD1 or TRBD2 (5 bases each). This CDR3 spans 15 amino acids. Trimming shortened V by 0 bases and J by 0 bases, and 10 bases separated the two germline ends. Germline CDR1 is SGDLS and CDR2 is YYNGEE. CDR3 in amino acids: CASSVGPGSSYEQYF. The CDR3 nucleotides read TGTGCCAGCAGCGTAGGGCCAGGGAGCTCCTACGAGCAGTACTTC.

The J gene is TRBJ1-5, the V gene TRBV19, with unresolved D. Germline CDR1 LNHDA, CDR2 SQIVND (reference sequence). This CDR3 is 14 amino acids long. Trimming cost V 7 bases and J 4 bases, with 14 bases left between them. CDR3 DNA: TGTGCCAGTACTATCGGGGAGAGGAATCAGCCCCAGCATTTT. It specifies CASTIGERNQPQHF.

This clone was picked up a small number of times. The chain carries TRBV5-1 and TRBJ1-2; TRBD1 agrees at 7 bases. After removal of 1 base from V and 2 bases from J, the junction contained 11 bases not matched to a gene. The CDR3 has 17 residues. Germline CDR1 reads SGHRS; CDR2 reads YFSETQ. The CDR3 here is CASSLFATGTANYGYTF. The CDR3 DNA follows: TGCGCCAGCAGCTTGTTTGCCACCGGGACAGCGAACTATGGCTACACCTTC.

This clone was observed a handful of times. Within the sample, other DNA sequences also encode this same CDR3. The chain recombines TRBV5-4 with TRBJ1-1; D is unclear. V lost 5 bases and J 4 bases, leaving 6 bases between the germline ends. CDR1 is SGHNT, CDR2 YYREEE, per germline (reference sequence). The CDR3 runs to 11 residues. The CDR3, as DNA: TGTGCCAGCAGGCTGGGCACTGAAGCTTTCTTT. This translates into CASRLGTEAFF.

In its sample, this clone was seen a few times. The chain recombines TRBV9 with TRBJ2-2; D might be TRBD1 (5 bases). V was shortened by 4 bases and J by 4 bases, with 14 bases between the two germline ends. The CDR3 is 15 amino acids. Germline loops: CDR1 SGDLS, CDR2 YYNGEE. The CDR3 here is CASSLQGASTGELFF. The DNA for the CDR3 is TGTGCCAGCAGCCTCCAAGGGGCTAGCACCGGGGAGCTGTTTTTT.

This clone was counted only a few times. The same CDR3 also results from other DNA sequences found in this sample. The chain couples TRBV2 to TRBJ1-4, with D possibly being TRBD1 (5 bases). Between the trimmed V and J ends, which lost 2 bases and 8 bases, there was a span of 12 bases. This CDR3 region has 14 residues. The V gene's germline CDR1 is SNHLY and CDR2 FYNNEI. CDR3 DNA sequence: TGTGCCAGCAGTGAACGGCAGGGAGCCGAAAAACTGTTTTTT. As protein: CASSERQGAEKLFF.

Points on this clone: The same CDR3 arises from other DNA sequences in this sample as well. Here the CDR3 DNA reads TGTGCCAGCAGCTTTGGAGCCCTGGAGACCCAGTACTTC. Residues: CASSFGALETQYF. This chain connects TRBV5-6 to TRBJ2-5; D is unresolved. The V end lost 2 bases, the J end lost 5 bases, and 10 bases lay between the germline ends. Per germline, CDR1 SGHDT and CDR2 YYEEEE. CDR3 length: 13 residues. The full variable domain, rest sourced from reference TRBV5-6 and TRBJ2-5, is DAGVTQSPTHLIKTRGQQVTLRCSPKSGHDTVSWYQQALGQGPQFIFQYYEEEERQRGNFPDRFSGHQFPNYSSELNVNALLLGDSALYLCASSFGALETQYFGPGTRLLVL.

J is TRBJ1-4 and V is TRBV2, with D perhaps matching TRBD1 (6 bases). This CDR3 comprises 13 residues. Germline CDR1 is SNHLY and CDR2 is FYNNEI. The V end lost 11 bases, the J end lost 6 bases, and 16 bases lay between the germline ends. CDR3 in amino acids: CARRDKSHEKLFF. In nucleotides, the CDR3 is TGTGCCCGCCGGGACAAATCCCATGAAAAACTGTTTTTT.

The sample holds a few counts of this clone. The V and J genes are TRBV2 and TRBJ1-6; D possibly corresponds to TRBD1 (6 bases). V lost 2 bases, J lost 10 bases, and 15 bases lay in between. CDR3 length equals 15 residues. Germline CDR1 SNHLY, CDR2 FYNNEI. CDR3 protein: CASSERGAGRSPLHF. The DNA of the CDR3 is TGTGCCAGCAGTGAAAGGGGGGCGGGACGGTCACCCCTCCACTTT.

V gene TRBV7-9 combines with J gene TRBJ2-2, with D possibly TRBD2 on 6 matching bases. The V and J ends lost 4 bases and 3 bases respectively, with 12 bases between them. The CDR3 spans 15 residues. CDR1 is SEHNR, CDR2 FQNEAQ, per germline (reference sequence). CDR3 loop: CASSSRDSYTGELFF. CDR3 DNA: TGTGCCAGCAGCTCCCGGGACTCTTACACCGGGGAGCTGTTTTTT.

This clone has only a few counts. This sequence joins TRBV6-1 and TRBJ2-6; D could derive from TRBD1 or TRBD2 (5 bases each). The CDR3 runs 16 residues. The ends were cut back, 0 bases at V and 2 bases at J, with 8 bases in the middle. Germline V gene data show CDR1 as MNHNS and CDR2 as SASEGT. In nucleotides, the CDR3 is TGTGCCAGCAGTGAAGCCGGGGCAGCTGGGGCCAACGTCCTGACTTTC. Translating gives CASSEAGAAGANVLTF.

There are a few counts of this clone. V is TRBV10-3 and J is TRBJ1-4; 8 positions match TRBD1. J was trimmed by 3 bases and V by 10 bases; bases with no gene match: 4. The germline V gene encodes CDR1 ENHRY and CDR2 SYGVKD. The length of the CDR3 is 13 residues. CDR3 amino acids: CATRGRANEKLFF. The CDR3, as DNA: TGTGCCACCAGGGGGCGAGCTAATGAAAAACTGTTTTTT.

This clone has just a few counts. This rearrangement joins TRBV18 to TRBJ1-2; TRBD1 agrees at 9 bases. V gave up 3 bases and J gave up 6 bases; unmatched junction bases: 11. The germline gives CDR1 KGHSH, CDR2 LQKENI. This CDR3 region has 16 residues. In nucleotides, the CDR3 is TGTGCCAGCTCACCTGATCGAGGACAGGGGAAACATGGCTACACCTTC. Amino acid sequence: CASSPDRGQGKHGYTF.

CDR3 DNA: TGCGCCAGCAGCCAAGTTGACAGGACATCCTACGAGCAGTACTTC. Translation: CASSQVDRTSYEQYF. V and J are TRBV4-3 and TRBJ2-7; D may be TRBD1 (6 bases). In germline, CDR1 is LGHNA, CDR2 YSLEER. The CDR3 totals 15 residues. V was trimmed by 1 base and J by 1 base, leaving 11 bases between them.

The chain employs TRBV9 and TRBJ2-5; D not certain. The CDR3 is 14 residues long. CDR1 is SGDLS and CDR2 is YYNGEE in the germline V gene. Trimming took off 2 bases at V and 5 bases at J, with 13 bases between the two ends. CDR3 nucleotide sequence: TGTGCCAGCAGCGTTTCTGGGCAGGAGGAGACCCAGTACTTC. This encodes CASSVSGQEETQYF. Together with reference TRBV9 and TRBJ2-5, the CDR3 gives the full variable domain: DSGVTQTPKHLITATGQRVTLRCSPRSGDLSVYWYQQSLDQGLQFLIQYYNGEERAKGNILERFSAQQFPDLHSELNLSSLELGDSALYFCASSVSGQEETQYFGPGTRLLVL.